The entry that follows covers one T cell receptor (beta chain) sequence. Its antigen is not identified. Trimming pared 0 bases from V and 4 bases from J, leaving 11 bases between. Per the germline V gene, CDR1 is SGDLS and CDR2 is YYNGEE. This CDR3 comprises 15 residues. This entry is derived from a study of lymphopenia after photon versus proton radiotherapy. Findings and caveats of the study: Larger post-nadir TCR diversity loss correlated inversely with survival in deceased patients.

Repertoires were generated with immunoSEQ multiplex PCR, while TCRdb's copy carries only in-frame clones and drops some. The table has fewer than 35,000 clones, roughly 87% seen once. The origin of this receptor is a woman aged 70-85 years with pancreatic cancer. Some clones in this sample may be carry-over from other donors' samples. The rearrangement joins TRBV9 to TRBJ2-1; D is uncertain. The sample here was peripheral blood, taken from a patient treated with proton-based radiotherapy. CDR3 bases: TGTGCCAGCAGCGTAGACCCGGCTCCTTACAATGAGCAGTTCTTC. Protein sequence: CASSVDPAPYNEQFF.